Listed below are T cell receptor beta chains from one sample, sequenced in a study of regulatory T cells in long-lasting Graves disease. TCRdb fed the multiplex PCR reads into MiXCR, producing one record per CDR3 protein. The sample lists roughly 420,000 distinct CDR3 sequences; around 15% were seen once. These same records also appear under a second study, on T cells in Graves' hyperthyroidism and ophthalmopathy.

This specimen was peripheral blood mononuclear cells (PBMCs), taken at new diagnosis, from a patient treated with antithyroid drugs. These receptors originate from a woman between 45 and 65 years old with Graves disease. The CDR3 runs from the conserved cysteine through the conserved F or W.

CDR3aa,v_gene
CASSLTTGLSYEQYF,TRBV7-2
CASSLGTENIQYF,TRBV28
CASSLQGRYLDLYEQYF,TRBV12-3/TRBV12-4
CASSHQVMNTGELFF,TRBV3-1
CASSQYLGRSSTDTQYF,TRBV11-2
CASSLDGGFLNEQFF,TRBV7-9
CASSPSDSSSYNSPLHF,TRBV27
CSVSGSSGRADTGELFF,TRBV29-1
CASAPGSSSYNEQFF,TRBV19
CSGTQGEKLFF,TRBV29-1
CASSQDLGSVGSNSPLHF,TRBV3-1
CSARDRTSGSFYEQYF,TRBV20-1
CASSLAGQGSNGNYGYTF,TRBV7-9
CSVDPAQATSLETQYF,TRBV29-1
CASSPGTLMTYEQYF,TRBV7-9
CSAPRGAYQPQHF,TRBV20-1
CASSIGSQGAYEQYF,TRBV19
CASSEFAENEKLFF,TRBV2
CASSERTTTAGEQFF,TRBV5-1
CAWREAVEQYF,TRBV30
CASSLVGLSSYNEQFF,TRBV27
CASSPGQGRGSGNTIYF,TRBV11-3
CSADPFGGAGNTIYF,TRBV20-1
CASSRLAGFYNEQFF,TRBV14
CASSQSGFEQFF,TRBV7-3
CASSLAGATDHEKLFF,TRBV28
CASSIAAGNNHNEQFF,TRBV19
CAWSKTGLPMMNTEAFF,TRBV30
CATAGNSYNEQFF,TRBV28
CASSMRRTGEKLFF,TRBV19